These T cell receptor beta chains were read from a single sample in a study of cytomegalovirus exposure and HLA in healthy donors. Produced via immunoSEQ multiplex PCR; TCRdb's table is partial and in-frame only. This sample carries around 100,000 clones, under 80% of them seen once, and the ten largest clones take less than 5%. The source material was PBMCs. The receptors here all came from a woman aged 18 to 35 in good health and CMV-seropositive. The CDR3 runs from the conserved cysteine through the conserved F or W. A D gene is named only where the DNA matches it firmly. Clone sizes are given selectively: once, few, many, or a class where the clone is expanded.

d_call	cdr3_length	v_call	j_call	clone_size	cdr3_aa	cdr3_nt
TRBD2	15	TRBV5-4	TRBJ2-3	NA	CASSWGASGTDTQYF	TGTGCCAGCAGCTGGGGGGCTAGCGGGACAGATACGCAGTATTTT
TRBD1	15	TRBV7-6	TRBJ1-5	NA	CASSSRQGGNQPQHF	TGTGCCAGCAGCTCCCGACAGGGCGGGAATCAGCCCCAGCATTTT
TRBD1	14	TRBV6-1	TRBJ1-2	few	CASNPGQGIYGYTF	TGTGCCAGCAACCCGGGACAGGGAATCTATGGCTACACCTTC
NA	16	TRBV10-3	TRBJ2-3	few	CAISESGRAGTDTQYF	TGTGCCATCAGTGAGTCCGGCAGGGCTGGCACAGATACGCAGTATTTT
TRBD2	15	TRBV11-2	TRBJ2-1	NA	CASSPGTSAANEQFF	TGTGCCAGCAGCCCGGGGACTAGCGCGGCTAATGAGCAGTTCTTC
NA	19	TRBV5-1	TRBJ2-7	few	CASSLGGERPYLDSYEQYF	TGCGCCAGCAGCTTGGGCGGCGAGCGGCCTTACTTGGACTCCTACGAGCAGTACTTC
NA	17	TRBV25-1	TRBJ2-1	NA	CASSPPRLLAAYNEQFF	TGTGCCAGCAGCCCCCCCCGTTTATTAGCGGCTTACAATGAGCAGTTCTTC
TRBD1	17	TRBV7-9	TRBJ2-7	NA	CASSYSGQGVIGYEQYF	TGTGCCAGCAGCTACTCCGGGCAGGGGGTAATCGGCTACGAGCAGTACTTC
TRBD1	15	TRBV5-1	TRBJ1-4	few	CASSSGDRANEKLFF	TGCGCCAGCAGCTCGGGGGACAGGGCGAATGAAAAACTGTTTTTT
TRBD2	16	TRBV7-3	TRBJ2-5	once	CASSLTATSGRETQYF	TGTGCCAGCAGCTTAACAGCAACTAGCGGGAGAGAGACCCAGTACTTC
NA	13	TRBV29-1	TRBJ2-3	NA	CSVEISVTDTQYF	TGCAGCGTTGAAATATCTGTCACAGATACGCAGTATTTT
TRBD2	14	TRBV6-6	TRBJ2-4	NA	CASSWLAGQDIQYF	TGTGCCAGCAGCTGGCTAGCGGGACAAGACATTCAGTACTTC
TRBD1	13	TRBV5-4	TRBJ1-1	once	CASSGTAATEAFF	TGTGCCAGCAGCGGGACAGCGGCTACTGAAGCTTTCTTT
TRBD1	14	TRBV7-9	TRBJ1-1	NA	CASSRQGVHTEAFF	TGTGCCAGCAGCAGACAGGGTGTTCACACTGAAGCTTTCTTT
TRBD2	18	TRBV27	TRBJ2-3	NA	CASSHPTLAGGHTDTQYF	TGTGCCAGCAGTCATCCGACCTTAGCGGGAGGGCACACAGATACGCAGTATTTT
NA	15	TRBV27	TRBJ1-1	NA	CASSAAEWMNTEAFF	TGTGCCAGCAGTGCAGCGGAGTGGATGAACACTGAAGCTTTCTTT
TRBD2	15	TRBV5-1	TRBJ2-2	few	CASSQTSGNTGELFF	TGCGCCAGCAGCCAGACTAGCGGGAACACCGGGGAGCTGTTTTTT
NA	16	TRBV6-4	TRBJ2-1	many	CASSDGALGSYNEQFF	TGTGCCAGCAGTGACGGGGCTTTGGGGTCCTACAATGAGCAGTTCTTC
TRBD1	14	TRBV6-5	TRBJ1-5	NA	CASSYDRGLTAQHF	TGTGCCAGCAGTTACGACAGGGGATTGACAGCCCAGCATTTT
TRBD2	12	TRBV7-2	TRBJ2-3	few	CASSLAGYTQYF	TGTGCCAGCAGTCTAGCGGGCTATACGCAGTATTTT
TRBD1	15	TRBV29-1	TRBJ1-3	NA	CSVEAGGASGNTIYF	TGCAGCGTTGAAGCAGGGGGCGCCTCTGGAAACACCATATATTTT
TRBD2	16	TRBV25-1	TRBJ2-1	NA	CASSDGTSGTYNEQFF	TGTGCCAGCAGCGATGGGACTAGCGGGACATACAATGAGCAGTTCTTC
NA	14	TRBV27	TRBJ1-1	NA	CASSLAAGNTEAFF	TGTGCCAGCAGTTTGGCCGCAGGGAACACTGAAGCTTTCTTT
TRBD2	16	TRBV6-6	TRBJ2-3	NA	CASSRRLAGSTDTQYF	TGTGCCAGCAGTCGAAGACTAGCGGGAAGCACAGATACGCAGTATTTT
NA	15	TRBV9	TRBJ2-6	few	CASSIQSSGANVLTF	TGTGCCAGCAGCATACAGAGCTCTGGGGCCAACGTCCTGACTTTC
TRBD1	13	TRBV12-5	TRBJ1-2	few	CASGLGQGLGYTF	TGTGCTAGTGGTCTAGGACAGGGACTTGGCTACACCTTC
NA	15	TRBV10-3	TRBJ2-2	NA	CAISDRGGNTGELFF	TGTGCCATCAGTGATAGAGGGGGGAACACCGGGGAGCTGTTTTTT
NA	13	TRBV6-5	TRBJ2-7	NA	CASRSGVPWEQYF	TGTGCCAGCAGGTCGGGAGTCCCGTGGGAGCAGTACTTC
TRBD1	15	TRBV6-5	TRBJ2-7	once	CASIKSRDSGYEQYF	TGTGCCAGCATCAAAAGCCGGGACAGCGGTTACGAGCAGTACTTC
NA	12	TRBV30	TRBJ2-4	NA	CASSLAKNIQYF	TGTGCCTCCTCCCTAGCCAAAAACATTCAGTACTTC
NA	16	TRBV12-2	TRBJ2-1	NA	CASRLGATATYNEQFF	TGTGCAAGTCGCTTAGGGGCGACAGCAACTTACAATGAGCAGTTCTTC
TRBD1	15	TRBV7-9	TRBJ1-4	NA	CASSSRTGTEEKLFF	TGTGCCAGCAGCTCACGGACAGGGACGGAGGAAAAACTGTTTTTT
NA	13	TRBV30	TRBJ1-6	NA	CAWDKARNSPLHF	TGTGCCTGGGACAAGGCGCGTAATTCACCCCTCCACTTT
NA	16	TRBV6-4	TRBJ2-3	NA	CASSDKDRACTDTQYF	TGTGCCAGCAGTGACAAAGACAGAGCTTGCACAGATACGCAGTATTTT
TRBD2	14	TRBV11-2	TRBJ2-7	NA	CASSPVAGGYEQYF	TGTGCCAGCAGCCCAGTAGCGGGAGGCTACGAGCAGTACTTC
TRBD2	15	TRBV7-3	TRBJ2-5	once	CASSLTSGRGETQYF	TGTGCCAGCAGCTTAACGAGCGGGAGAGGAGAGACCCAGTACTTC
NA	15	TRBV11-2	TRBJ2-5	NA	CASSDFRDYQETQYF	TGTGCCAGCAGCGACTTCCGGGACTACCAAGAGACCCAGTACTTC
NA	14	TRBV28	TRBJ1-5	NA	CASSLYLANQPQHF	TGTGCCAGCAGTTTATATTTGGCAAATCAGCCCCAGCATTTT
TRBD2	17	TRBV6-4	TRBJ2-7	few	CASRDDELAGGSYEQYF	TGTGCCAGCAGAGATGACGAGCTAGCGGGAGGCTCCTACGAGCAGTACTTC
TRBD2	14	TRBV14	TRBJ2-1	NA	CASSRLAGANEQFF	TGTGCCAGCAGCCGACTAGCGGGAGCGAATGAGCAGTTCTTC
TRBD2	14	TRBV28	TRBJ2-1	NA	CASPPSGSYNEQFF	TGTGCCAGCCCCCCTAGCGGGAGTTACAATGAGCAGTTCTTC
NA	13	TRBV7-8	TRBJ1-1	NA	CASSSNRYTEAFF	TGTGCCAGCAGCTCCAACAGATACACTGAAGCTTTCTTT
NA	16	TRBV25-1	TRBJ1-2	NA	CASILSLWARRDGYTF	TGTGCCAGCATCCTCTCCCTATGGGCACGTCGAGATGGCTACACCTTC
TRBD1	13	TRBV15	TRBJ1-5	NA	CATSRTGVQPQHF	TGTGCCACCAGCAGAACAGGGGTTCAGCCCCAGCATTTT
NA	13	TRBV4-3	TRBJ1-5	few	CASSQDNNQPQHF	TGCGCCAGCAGCCAAGATAATAATCAGCCCCAGCATTTT
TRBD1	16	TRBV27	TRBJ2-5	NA	CASSIAGTGGGETQYF	TGTGCCAGCAGTATCGCCGGGACAGGGGGCGGCGAGACCCAGTACTTC
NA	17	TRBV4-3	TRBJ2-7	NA	CASSQASQGLSSYEQYF	TGCGCCAGCAGCCAAGCGTCCCAGGGTCTGAGCTCCTACGAGCAGTACTTC
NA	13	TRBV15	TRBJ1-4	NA	CATGAGFPDKLFF	TGTGCCACCGGGGCAGGGTTTCCCGATAAACTGTTTTTT
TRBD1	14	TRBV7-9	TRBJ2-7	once	CASKASGQGYEQYF	TGTGCCAGCAAAGCGTCCGGACAGGGCTACGAGCAGTACTTC
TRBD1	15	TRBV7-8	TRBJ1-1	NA	CASSLFGTGNTEAFF	TGTGCCAGCAGCTTGTTCGGGACAGGGAACACTGAAGCTTTCTTT